This T cell receptor beta chain was sequenced for a study of glioma-infiltrating T cells. Study findings and constraints: Very few CDR3 sequences were shared between tissue and blood. Tissue-blood divergence was below expectation in non-neoplastic patients, above in gliomas.

This clonotype was seen at least ten times. The antigen remains undetermined. Using RNA template, CDR3s of TCR alpha and beta were amplified with iRepertoire arm-PCR. Input was about 85-450 ng of tissue mRNA or PBMC total RNA. TCRdb re-analysed the multiplex PCR reads in MiXCR, keeping a single row per CDR3 protein. The sample lists around 130,000 distinct CDR3 sequences; more than 20% were seen once. This CDR3 is built from 14 residues. In germline, CDR1 is MNHNY, CDR2 SVGAGI (reference sequence). Trimming took off 1 base at V and 3 bases at J, with 8 bases between the two ends. The sequence came from a human donor with low-grade glioma or glioblastoma, undergoing nonglioma brain surgery, or in good health (not recorded which). Sequencing was carried out using glioma tissue, nonneoplastic brain tissue, or PBMCs (not recorded which). The gene calls are TRBV6-6 and TRBJ2-3, with a weak D call TRBD1 (6 bases). The CDR3 sequence: CASSYLRGTDTQYF. The CDR3 nucleotides are TGTGCCAGCAGTTACTTGAGGGGGACAGATACGCAGTATTTT.